There are many counts of the clone carrying this T cell receptor beta chain. Its antigen remains unknown. This sample stems from a study of early T cells in non-severe SARS-CoV-2 infection. Study-wide context: Chains were unpaired, as sequencing was done on bulk RNA from unsorted whole blood.

Unique molecular identifiers tagged individual cDNA molecules. TCRdb reprocessed the 5' RACE reads with MiXCR, giving one entry per CDR3 protein. The sample consists of around 47,000 distinct CDR3 sequences, 11% of them appearing once. General study findings and limits: VDJdb matching favored anti-spike CD8 responses, missing private and CD4 specificities.

The V and J ends lost 5 bases and 4 bases respectively, with 5 bases between them. Per germline, CDR1 DFQATT and CDR2 SNEGSKA (reference sequence). The CDR3 runs 10 residues. This TCR derives from an adult who was a healthcare worker with PCR-confirmed SARS-CoV-2 infection or an uninfected control (not recorded which). The sample consisted of whole blood. The chain combines TRBV20-1 with TRBJ2-5; D ambiguous. This CDR3 reads CSAGRETQYF. CDR3 coding DNA: TGCAGTGCTGGGCGAGAGACCCAGTACTTC.